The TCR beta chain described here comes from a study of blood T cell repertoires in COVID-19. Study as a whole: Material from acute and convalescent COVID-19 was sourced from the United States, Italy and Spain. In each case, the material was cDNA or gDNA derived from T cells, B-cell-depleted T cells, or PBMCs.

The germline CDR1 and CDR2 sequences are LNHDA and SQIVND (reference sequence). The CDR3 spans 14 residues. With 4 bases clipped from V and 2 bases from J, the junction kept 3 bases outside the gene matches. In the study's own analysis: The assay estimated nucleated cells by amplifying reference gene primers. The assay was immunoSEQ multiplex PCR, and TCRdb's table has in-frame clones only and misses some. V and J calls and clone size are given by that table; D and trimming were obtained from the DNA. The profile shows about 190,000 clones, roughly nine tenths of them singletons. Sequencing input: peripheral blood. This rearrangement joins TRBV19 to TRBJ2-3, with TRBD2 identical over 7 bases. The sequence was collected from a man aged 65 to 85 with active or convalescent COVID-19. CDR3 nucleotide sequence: TGTGCCAGTAGTAAGGGACTAATCACAGATACGCAGTATTTT. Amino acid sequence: CASSKGLITDTQYF.